This TCR beta chain was sequenced for a study of blood T cells in healthy people across ages. Combining a sample-barcoded 5' primer with a J-beta primer mix, a second PCR ran for roughly 6 to 12 cycles. Using its own MiXCR run on the 5' RACE reads, TCRdb lists one record per CDR3 protein. This repertoire shows approximately 1.5 million distinct CDR3 sequences, roughly 43% found once; its top ten account for about 4%. The CDR3 has 11 amino acids. The V gene lost 6 bases and the J gene lost 5 bases, with 10 bases spanning the gap. CDR1 SQVTM and CDR2 ANQGSEA come from the germline V gene. Sample: blood. The rearrangement joins TRBV29-1 to TRBJ1-2; D is possibly TRBD1 (5 bases). This clonotype was sampled from a woman younger than 30 in good health. The CDR3 DNA is TGCAGCGTCACCGCAGGGTATGGCTACACCTTC. Translation gives CSVTAGYGYTF.